The present T cell receptor (beta chain) was sequenced within a study of blood T cell repertoires in COVID-19. Study overall: Sites in the United States, Italy and Spain provided acute and convalescent COVID-19 samples. From T cells, B-cell-depleted T cells, or PBMCs came the material, which was cDNA or gDNA.

Comment on this clone: The junction differs from germline at one of its ends, possibly a read error.

The CDR3 consists of 14 residues. The germline V gene encodes CDR1 ENHRY and CDR2 SYGVKD. Recovered Cohort 3 donors showed two negative PCRs, clearance, or symptom resolution. Profiled with immunoSEQ multiplex PCR; TCRdb holds only in-frame clones, not every one. The sample has about 200,000 clones, around four fifths seen once. This TCR came from a man aged 35 to 55 who had recovered from COVID-19. The sample comprised PBMCs or T cells enriched from blood (not recorded which). V is TRBV10-3 and J is TRBJ1-6; D is possibly TRBD1 (5 bases). CDR3 region: CATSWGGSDSPLHF. CDR3 nucleotides: TGTGCCACCAGTTGGGGGGGATCAGATTCACCCCTCCACTTT.